This T cell receptor beta chain was observed in a study of T cell responses to AZD1222 COVID-19 vaccine. Notes on this clone: Its target is unknown.

General study findings and limits: The donors showed a predominance of white British ancestry and of females, with possible underestimation of clonal diversity.

Trimming stripped 0 bases from V and 0 bases from J, with 8 bases between. CDR1 is LNHNV and CDR2 is YYDKDF in the germline V gene (reference sequence). The CDR3 sequence is 16 residues long. Measured with immunoSEQ multiplex PCR; TCRdb has only the in-frame clones, and not every one. The sample lists around 80,000 clones; 85% to 95% were seen once. Sample: peripheral blood, taken on day 0 of AZD1222 vaccination. The TCR comes from an adult in good health. This rearrangement joins TRBV15 to TRBJ1-4, with D hard to call. The CDR3 coding sequence is TGTGCCACCAGCAGAGATCCCAGTTCAACTAATGAAAAACTGTTTTTT. It codes for CATSRDPSSTNEKLFF.